Listed below are T cell receptor beta chains from one sample, sequenced in a study of T cell repertoires in aging, cancer and after chemotherapy. TCRdb independently ran MiXCR on the multiplex PCR reads; one entry per CDR3 protein. This sample yields 13,000 or so distinct CDR3 sequences, of which about a quarter are seen a single time; around 50% belongs to the top ten. Sequencing used blood. The receptors stem from a human donor in good health. Each CDR3 is given with its conserved first and last residue.

CDR3 protein	V gene	J gene
CAWSVLPNTEAFF	TRBV30	TRBJ1-1
CAWSVDRFEQYF	TRBV30	TRBJ2-7
CATSRIPGQGYYGYTF	TRBV15	TRBJ1-2
CASSPGYITGGYGYTF	TRBV5-6	TRBJ1-2
CASSPQGTYGYTF	TRBV6-6	TRBJ1-2
CASSSHQGTGELFF	TRBV7-9	TRBJ2-2
CASSFRERDEQYF	TRBV7-2	TRBJ2-7
CASSRGTATGELFF	TRBV5-4	TRBJ2-2
CASSYSWDQLKMWEQYF	TRBV6-2/TRBV6-3	TRBJ2-7
CASSLGPPSPRGPYNEQFF	TRBV28	TRBJ2-1
CASSKGKADTQYF	TRBV21-1	TRBJ2-3
CASSETQVRSETQYF	TRBV18	TRBJ2-5
CALGNQPQHF	TRBV28	TRBJ1-5
CASSPSGTVKSRQFF	TRBV14	TRBJ2-1
CASSQTGQGDLSPLHF	TRBV7-3	TRBJ1-6
CASSLLETQYF	TRBV7-9	TRBJ2-5
CASSQETGRSNSPLHF	TRBV4-1	TRBJ1-6
CASSDSMGSTDTQYF	TRBV6-4	TRBJ2-3
CASSPATSGGAENTGELFF	TRBV5-1	TRBJ2-2
CSAGAQGGTEAFF	TRBV29-1	TRBJ1-1
CASSGQGSEGTEAFF	TRBV25-1	TRBJ1-1
CASSKGLAGVYQETQYF	TRBV5-8	TRBJ2-5
CASRTPGQGAYGYTF	TRBV6-5	TRBJ1-2
CASSGARLAGNYNEQFF	TRBV7-9	TRBJ2-1
CASRPLAGNPYEQYF	TRBV19	TRBJ2-7
CASSLIRGNEQFF	TRBV19	TRBJ2-1
CASSIRGNEQFF	TRBV19	TRBJ2-1
CASSSEMNTEAFF	TRBV18	TRBJ1-1